The next 24 T cell receptor beta chains were all read from a single sample in a study of cytomegalovirus exposure and HLA in healthy donors. PCR involved 60 Vbeta and 13 Jbeta primers. Measured with immunoSEQ multiplex PCR; TCRdb has only the in-frame clones, and not every one. This table has 150,000 to 200,000 clones, 80% to 90% appearing once. The sequencing input was PBMCs. Receptors were obtained from a man aged 18 to 35 in good health and CMV-seronegative.

The genes are TRBV7-9 and TRBJ2-1, with 7 positions matching TRBD2. V shed 5 bases, J shed 7 bases, and the junction held 11 bases outside the gene matches. The CDR3 is made up of 15 amino acids. Germline V lookup: CDR1 SEHNR, CDR2 FQNEAQ (reference sequence). The CDR3 nucleotides read TGTGCCAGCAGCCCACCTTTCGGGGGGTGGAATGAGCAGTTCTTC. It yields the protein CASSPPFGGWNEQFF.

The DNA for the CDR3 is TGCGCCAGCAGCTATTTGGGACAAGAATCCTACGAGCAGTACTTC. Protein product: CASSYLGQESYEQYF. The genes are TRBV4-3 and TRBJ2-7; weak D call: TRBD1 (6 bases). Trimming pared 5 bases from V and 1 base from J, leaving 15 bases between. Germline lookup yields CDR1 LGHNA and CDR2 YSLEER. The CDR3 is 15 amino acids.

A single count supports this clone. This chain joins TRBV4-1 and TRBJ1-1; perhaps TRBD1 as D (6 bases). V shed 4 bases and J shed 1 base, with 13 bases lying between them. The V gene's germline CDR1 is MGHRA and CDR2 YSYEKL. This CDR3 contains 15 residues. The CDR3 spells CASSPGTPENTEAFF. CDR3 nucleotides: TGCGCCAGCAGCCCGGGGACACCGGAGAACACTGAAGCTTTCTTT.

V gene TRBV6-6 combines with J gene TRBJ2-1; D may be TRBD1 (6 bases). Trimming stripped 5 bases from V and 0 bases from J, with 11 bases between. The CDR3 sequence is 15 residues long. From germline, CDR1 is MNHNY and CDR2 SVGAGI (reference sequence). The CDR3 region is CASSTQGSSYNEQFF. The CDR3, as DNA: TGTGCCAGCAGTACCCAGGGGAGCTCCTACAATGAGCAGTTCTTC.

J is TRBJ2-5 and V is TRBV6-6; D is perhaps TRBD1 (5 bases). Germline CDR1 reads MNHNY; CDR2 reads SVGAGI (reference sequence). The length of the CDR3 is 14 residues. With 0 bases removed from V and 5 bases from J, the gap between germline ends came to 10 bases. CDR3 DNA: TGTGCCAGCAGTTACTCAGGGGATGGGGAGACCCAGTACTTC. It translates to CASSYSGDGETQYF.

The chain uses TRBV6-5 and TRBJ1-1, with 9 bases lining up with TRBD1. CDR1 and CDR2 from the germline V gene are MNHEY and SVGAGI. The V gene end was trimmed by 5 bases and the J gene end by 1 base; junction bases not matched to a gene: 5. The CDR3 length is 15 residues. CDR3 nucleotides: TGTGCCAGCAGTCCTCCGACAGGGGGGAACACTGAAGCTTTCTTT. This translates into CASSPPTGGNTEAFF.

The gene calls are TRBV29-1 and TRBJ1-1, with D possibly matching TRBD1 (5 bases). The CDR3 is 11 residues long. The V gene lost 5 bases and the J gene lost 8 bases, with 12 bases spanning the gap. CDR1 and CDR2 (germline): SQVTM, ANQGSEA. CDR3 nucleotide sequence: TGCAGCGTTCGGGACGGGGGGGAAGCTTTCTTT. This translates into CSVRDGGEAFF.

The chain carries TRBV30 and TRBJ2-2, with 8 bases that match TRBD1. Germline CDR1 GTSNPN, CDR2 SVGIG (reference sequence). The junction had 7 bases not matched to a gene; V was cut back by 1 base and J by 3 bases. This CDR3 region has 16 residues. The chain's CDR3 is CAWSGRTGLDTGELFF. For the CDR3, the DNA is TGTGCCTGGAGTGGGAGGACAGGGCTGGACACCGGGGAGCTGTTTTTT.

This clone showed up just once. The chain links TRBV7-2 to TRBJ1-4; no clear D gene. The CDR3 is 12 amino acids. CDR1 and CDR2 (germline): SGHTA, FQGNSA. The V gene lost 5 bases and the J gene lost 5 bases, with 6 bases spanning the gap. The CDR3 here is CASSVQNEKLFF. For the CDR3, the DNA is TGTGCCAGCAGCGTTCAGAATGAAAAACTGTTTTTT.

This clone turned up a few times. Other DNA sequences in the sample encode the same CDR3. The gene calls are TRBV9 and TRBJ2-1; 9 nucleotides line up with TRBD2. The germline gives CDR1 SGDLS, CDR2 YYNGEE. Trimming at V came to 0 bases and at J to 4 bases, leaving 2 bases not matched to a gene. The CDR3 runs 15 residues. The CDR3 DNA follows: TGTGCCAGCAGCGTAGTTGCGGGGGGGTACAATGAGCAGTTCTTC. It is translated as CASSVVAGGYNEQFF.

The chain uses TRBV9 and TRBJ1-2; D unclear. There are 14 residues in the CDR3. Trimming stripped 0 bases from V and 2 bases from J, with 8 bases between. CDR1 and CDR2 (germline): SGDLS, YYNGEE. DNA for the CDR3: TGTGCCAGCAGCGTAGGGGCATACAACTATGGCTACACCTTC. Protein sequence: CASSVGAYNYGYTF.

This rearrangement joins TRBV5-1 to TRBJ2-3, with D uncertain. V was trimmed by 0 bases and J by 3 bases, leaving 8 bases between them. There are 14 residues in the CDR3. Germline V lookup: CDR1 SGHRS, CDR2 YFSETQ. The CDR3 nucleotides read TGCGCCAGCAGCTTGGAACCAGGAACAGATACGCAGTATTTT. It encodes CASSLEPGTDTQYF.

The V call is TRBV6-1, the J call TRBJ2-3; TRBD1 might be the D (5 bases). Germline-derived CDR1 and CDR2 are MNHNS and SASEGT. The CDR3 has 13 residues. Trimming took off 6 bases at V and 1 base at J, with 8 bases between the two ends. CDR3 residues: CASRGPGTDTQYF. In nucleotides, the CDR3 is TGTGCCAGCAGGGGGCCGGGCACAGATACGCAGTATTTT.

The chain combines TRBV19 with TRBJ2-5; 7 nucleotides match TRBD1. The V gene's germline CDR1 is LNHDA and CDR2 SQIVND (reference sequence). V shed 6 bases and J 3 bases; nucleotides not matched to a gene: 7. The CDR3 runs 14 residues. CDR3 in amino acids: CASSIQGEKETQYF. The CDR3 region has the DNA TGTGCCAGTAGCATTCAGGGGGAGAAAGAGACCCAGTACTTC.

V is TRBV2 and J is TRBJ1-2; a weak D match, TRBD1 (6 bases). The CDR3 runs 16 residues. Per germline, CDR1 SNHLY and CDR2 FYNNEI. V lost 6 bases and J 4 bases, leaving 21 bases between the germline ends. The DNA for the CDR3 is TGTGCCAGCAGGGGGCCCCGACAGGAGAGGGGCTATGGCTACACCTTC. It translates to CASRGPRQERGYGYTF.

The J gene is TRBJ2-1, the V gene TRBV7-9; 7 bases map to TRBD1. The CDR3 is made up of 16 amino acids. The germline gives CDR1 SEHNR, CDR2 FQNEAQ (reference sequence). V was pared by 6 bases and J by 4 bases, with 12 bases of the junction left unmatched. The CDR3 loop reads CASSTSPGQSYNEQFF. The CDR3 DNA follows: TGTGCCAGCAGTACATCTCCGGGACAGTCGTACAATGAGCAGTTCTTC.

The chain is built from TRBV27 and TRBJ2-1, with D possibly being TRBD2 (6 bases). Germline CDR1 is MNHEY and CDR2 is SMNVEV (reference sequence). The CDR3 loop spans 13 amino acids. V was pared by 6 bases and J by 0 bases, with 6 bases between. The CDR3 region is CASREGSYNEQFF. CDR3 nucleotide sequence: TGTGCCAGCAGGGAGGGCTCCTACAATGAGCAGTTCTTC.

V gene TRBV28 combines with J gene TRBJ1-1, with TRBD1 matching 8 bases. Germline V gene data show CDR1 as MDHEN and CDR2 as SYDVKM. This CDR3 has 16 residues. V dropped 5 bases and J dropped 1; count of bases not matched to a gene: 9. The CDR3 protein is CASSPTAGTGNTEAFF. CDR3 coding DNA: TGTGCCAGCAGTCCCACCGCCGGGACAGGGAACACTGAAGCTTTCTTT.

The chain is built from TRBV6-1 and TRBJ2-1; 13 bases line up with TRBD2. V shed 4 bases, J shed 0 bases, and the junction held 3 bases outside the gene matches. Germline V gene lookup returns CDR1 MNHNS and CDR2 SASEGT. The CDR3 consists of 17 residues. The CDR3 DNA follows: TGTGCCAGCAGTGCCACTAGCGGGGGGGTCTCCTACAATGAGCAGTTCTTC. Amino acid sequence: CASSATSGGVSYNEQFF.

This chain connects TRBV10-1 to TRBJ2-7; the D gene is possibly TRBD2 (5 bases). Germline V CDR1 and CDR2: WNHNN, SYGVQD (reference sequence). The CDR3 length is 13 residues. V lost 0 bases and J lost 9, with 12 bases in between. The CDR3 loop reads CASSESGEKGQYF. As DNA, the CDR3 is TGCGCCAGCAGTGAGTCCGGGGAAAAGGGGCAGTACTTC.

This chain uses TRBV29-1 with TRBJ1-1; D is unresolved. V was clipped by 6 bases and J by 6 bases, with 11 bases between them. Germline V gene lookup returns CDR1 SQVTM and CDR2 ANQGSEA. The CDR3 totals 11 residues. The CDR3 region has the DNA TGCAGCGTCACCCGGAGGGCTGAAGCTTTCTTT. It specifies CSVTRRAEAFF.

The rearrangement uses TRBV11-2 and TRBJ2-1, with TRBD1 matching 7 bases. The ends lost 5 bases at V and 5 bases at J; junction bases unmatched: 3. CDR3 length: 13 residues. From germline, CDR1 is SGHAT and CDR2 FQNNGV. The CDR3 DNA reads as TGTGCCAGCAGCCGGGGACAGAACAATGAGCAGTTCTTC. Translation gives CASSRGQNNEQFF.

This clone was counted only a few times. The identical CDR3 is also encoded by other nucleotide sequences in the sample. The rearrangement links TRBV27 to TRBJ1-6, with TRBD1 matching 8 bases. The CDR3 contains 15 residues. Unmatched junction bases numbered 5, after V lost 3 bases and J lost 7 bases. Germline V lookup: CDR1 MNHEY, CDR2 SMNVEV (reference sequence). The CDR3 DNA reads TGTGCCAGCAGTTTGTCAGGGGGCGGGAATTCACCCCTCCACTTT. It translates to CASSLSGGGNSPLHF.

The J gene is TRBJ2-5, the V gene TRBV19; a weak D match, TRBD1 (5 bases). Trimming removed 5 bases at V and 7 bases at J, with 11 bases between. CDR3 length: 12 amino acids. Germline assignment: CDR1 LNHDA and CDR2 SQIVND (reference sequence). The CDR3 DNA reads TGTGCCAGTAGTGCACAGGTTGGGACCCAGTACTTC. It codes for CASSAQVGTQYF.